The clone carrying this T cell receptor beta chain has ten or more counts. As yet, its antigen is unknown. Previously reported methods and listed TCR primers produced the bulk TCR libraries. TCRdb called the PCR reads again in MiXCR, with one record for every CDR3 protein. In the table there are 80,000 to 95,000 distinct CDR3 sequences, under 20% of which are singletons. This sample stems from a study of molecular identifiers for immune sequencing clone quantification. Study results and caveats: Sizes of highly expanded clones could be underestimated through identical TCRs sharing a barcode. Detectable among 800,000 to 1,000,000 naive cells, according to reports, was Jurkat TCR RNA spiked in from one cell.

Sorting captured naive CD8 T cells as CD8+CD4-CCR7+CD45RA+. Sequenced sample: naive CD8+ T cells from blood, with Jurkat cell RNA spiked in. Indicated subset: FACS-sorted CD8+CD4-CCR7+CD45RA+ naive T cells. This TCR came from a human donor in good health. Some libraries in this study had Jurkat cell RNA spiked in.

The CDR3 protein is CASSQLAVANEKLFF. CDR3 coding DNA: TGTGCCAGCAGCCAATTAGCGGTTGCGAATGAAAAACTGTTTTTT. This chain connects TRBV3-1 to TRBJ1-4; no firm D call. This CDR3 comprises 15 residues. Trimming stripped 2 bases from V and 5 bases from J, with 12 bases between. Germline V gives CDR1 LGHDT, CDR2 YNNKEL (reference sequence). Complete variable domain (other parts from reference TRBV3-1 and TRBJ1-4): DTAVSQTPKYLVTQMGNDKSIKCEQNLGHDTMYWYKQDSKKFLKIMFSYNNKELIINETVPNRFSPKSPDKAHLNLHINSLELGDSAVYFCASSQLAVANEKLFFGSGTQLSVL.